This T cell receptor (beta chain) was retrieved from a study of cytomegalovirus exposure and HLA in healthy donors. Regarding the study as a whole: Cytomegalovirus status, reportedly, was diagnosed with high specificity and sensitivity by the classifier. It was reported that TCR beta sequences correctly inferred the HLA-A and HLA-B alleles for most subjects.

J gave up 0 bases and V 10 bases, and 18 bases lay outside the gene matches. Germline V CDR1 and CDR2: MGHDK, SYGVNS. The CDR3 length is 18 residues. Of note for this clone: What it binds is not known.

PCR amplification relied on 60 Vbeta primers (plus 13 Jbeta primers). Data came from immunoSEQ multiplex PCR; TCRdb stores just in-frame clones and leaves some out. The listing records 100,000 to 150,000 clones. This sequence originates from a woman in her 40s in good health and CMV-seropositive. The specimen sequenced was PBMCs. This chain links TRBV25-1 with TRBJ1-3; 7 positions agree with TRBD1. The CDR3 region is CANAPRDRLFLSGNTIYF. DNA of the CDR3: TGTGCCAACGCCCCCCGGGACAGATTATTTCTCTCTGGAAACACCATATATTTT.